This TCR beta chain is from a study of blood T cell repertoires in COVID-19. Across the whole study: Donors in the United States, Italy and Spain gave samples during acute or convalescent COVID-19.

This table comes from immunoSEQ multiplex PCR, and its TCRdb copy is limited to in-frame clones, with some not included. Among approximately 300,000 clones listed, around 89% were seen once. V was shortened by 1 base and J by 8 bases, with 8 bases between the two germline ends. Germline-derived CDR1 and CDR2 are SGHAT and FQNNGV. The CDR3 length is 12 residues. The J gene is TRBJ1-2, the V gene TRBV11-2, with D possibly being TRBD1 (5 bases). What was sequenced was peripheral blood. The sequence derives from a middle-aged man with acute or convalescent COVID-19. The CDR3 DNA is TGTGCCAGCAGCTTAGGGGGCTACGGCTACACCTTC. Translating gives CASSLGGYGYTF.